These 4 T cell receptor beta chains came from one sample sequenced in a study of T cell repertoires in cytomegalovirus infection. The antigens these receptors bind are not known. MiXCR was run by TCRdb on the reads, yielding one entry per CDR3 protein. The sample includes approximately 990,000 distinct CDR3 sequences, approximately 31% of them seen just once. This specimen was cultured CD8+ T cells from PBMCs, taken from culture after CMV antigen stimulation. The source is a human donor in good health (CMV status not recorded). Some clones in this sample may be carry-over from other donors' samples.

The rearrangement uses TRBV19 and TRBJ2-3; maybe TRBD2 (5 bases). Trimming cost V 5 bases and J 3 bases, with 9 bases left between them. Germline lookup yields CDR1 LNHDA and CDR2 SQIVND (reference sequence). This CDR3 region has 13 residues. CDR3 bases: TGTGCCAGTAGTGGAGCGGCGACAGATACGCAGTATTTT. Translated, it gives CASSGAATDTQYF.

The rearrangement joins TRBV5-1 to TRBJ2-7, with a tentative D call TRBD1 (5 bases). This CDR3 has 14 residues. V lost 4 bases and J 1 base, leaving 12 bases between the germline ends. The germline V gene encodes CDR1 SGHRS and CDR2 YFSETQ. In nucleotides, the CDR3 is TGCGCCAGCAGCACCGAGGACATTTCCTACGAGCAGTACTTC. Translation gives CASSTEDISYEQYF.

This clonotype was found a few times. The chain has TRBV7-9 and TRBJ2-3; D is perhaps TRBD2 (5 bases). The CDR3 consists of 13 residues. The germline gives CDR1 SEHNR, CDR2 FQNEAQ (reference sequence). Trimming pared 10 bases from V and 3 bases from J, leaving 14 bases between. This chain's CDR3 is CAIRGPGTDTQYF. The CDR3 nucleotides read TGTGCCATCAGAGGGCCAGGAACAGATACGCAGTATTTT.

The chain recombines TRBV5-1 with TRBJ2-7; 7 nucleotides match TRBD1. The CDR3 covers 14 residues. Germline assignment: CDR1 SGHRS and CDR2 YFSETQ. Trimming removed 7 bases from V and 0 bases from J; junction bases left unmatched: 7. The chain's CDR3 is CASRPGQHSYEQYF. The CDR3 bases are TGCGCCAGCCGCCCGGGACAGCACTCCTACGAGCAGTACTTC.